The 4 T cell receptor beta chains in this list originate from one sample, sequenced in a study of CD8 T cells in ankylosing spondylitis. Study results and caveats: Ankylosing spondylitis blood appeared to carry a characteristic TCR beta motif of roughly 8 highly homologous variants.

Their antigens are not known. TCRdb passed the 5' RACE reads through MiXCR, listing each CDR3 protein once. The sample has 300,000 to 400,000 distinct CDR3 sequences, about a fifth seen once. Sequenced input: blood, either unsorted or a sorted T cell fraction (not recorded which). Receptors originate from a male donor with ankylosing spondylitis.

The genes are TRBV11-3 and TRBJ2-3; a possible D gene is TRBD1 (5 bases). Germline CDR1 reads SGHNT; CDR2 reads YENEEA. The CDR3 runs to 14 residues. V was pared by 5 bases and J by 1 base, with 10 bases between. CDR3 nucleotides: TGTGCCAGCAGCAAAAGCAGGGGCACAGATACGCAGTATTTT. Its translation: CASSKSRGTDTQYF. Combining the CDR3 with reference TRBV11-3 and TRBJ2-3 gives the whole variable domain EAGVVQSPRYKIIEKKQPVAFWCNPISGHNTLYWYLQNLGQGPELLIRYENEEAVDDSQLPKDRFSAERLKGVDSTLKIQPAELGDSAVYLCASSKSRGTDTQYFGPGTRLTVL.

This clonotype showed up just a few times. The CDR3 DNA sequence: TGTGCCAGCAGCTTAGGAGTCGGGGCCGGGGCCAACGTCCTGACTTTC. This encodes CASSLGVGAGANVLTF. V and J are TRBV11-2 and TRBJ2-6; D is tentatively TRBD1 or TRBD2 (5 bases each). This CDR3 is 16 amino acids long. The germline V gene encodes CDR1 SGHAT and CDR2 FQNNGV. Trimming took off 1 base at V and 4 bases at J, with 11 bases between the two ends.

The sample holds a few counts of this clonotype. This chain connects TRBV2 to TRBJ2-3, with a tentative D call TRBD1 (6 bases). There are 15 residues in the CDR3. Per the germline V gene, CDR1 is SNHLY and CDR2 is FYNNEI. Deletions cut 6 bases from V and 3 bases from J, with 16 bases between. For the CDR3, the DNA is TGTGCCAGCAGCCAGCAGGGGTCGATAACAGATACGCAGTATTTT. It specifies CASSQQGSITDTQYF. The full variable domain, rest sourced from reference TRBV2 and TRBJ2-3, is EPEVTQTPSHQVTQMGQEVILRCVPISNHLYFYWYRQILGQKVEFLVSFYNNEISEKSEIFDDQFSVERPDGSNFTLKIRSTKLEDSAMYFCASSQQGSITDTQYFGPGTRLTVL.

This clonotype occurred a few times. This sequence joins TRBV5-1 and TRBJ2-1, with D perhaps TRBD2 (6 bases). The CDR3 contains 14 residues. V lost 4 bases and J lost 9, with 17 bases in between. Germline loops: CDR1 SGHRS, CDR2 YFSETQ. As DNA, the CDR3 is TGCGCCAGCAGCCCTGGGGCGGGATTACCTGAGCAGTTCTTC. This translates into CASSPGAGLPEQFF.